The clone carrying this T cell receptor beta chain was found a few times. Antigen specificity is unknown. The germline gives CDR1 MNHNY, CDR2 SVGAGI (reference sequence). The CDR3 runs 15 residues. V was shortened by 0 bases and J by 7 bases, with 15 bases between the two germline ends. The sample originates from a study of cytomegalovirus exposure and HLA in healthy donors. In the study overall: Later analysis reported that the approximately 110 validation repertoires shared the platform of the roughly 670 first-cohort repertoires.

The study's findings and limits: Researchers reported that three CMV-associated chains were confirmed in vitro as CMV antigen-specific.

Profiled with immunoSEQ multiplex PCR; TCRdb holds only in-frame clones, not every one. The profile shows roughly 250,000 clones, around 88% of them singletons. This receptor was taken from a woman aged 25 to 39 in good health and CMV-seropositive. The chain joins TRBV6-6 to TRBJ1-2; D possibly corresponds to TRBD1 (6 bases). The sequencing sample was made of PBMCs. CDR3 loop: CASSYSGAGFGGYTF. CDR3 in DNA: TGTGCCAGCAGTTACTCGGGGGCCGGTTTCGGTGGCTACACCTTC.